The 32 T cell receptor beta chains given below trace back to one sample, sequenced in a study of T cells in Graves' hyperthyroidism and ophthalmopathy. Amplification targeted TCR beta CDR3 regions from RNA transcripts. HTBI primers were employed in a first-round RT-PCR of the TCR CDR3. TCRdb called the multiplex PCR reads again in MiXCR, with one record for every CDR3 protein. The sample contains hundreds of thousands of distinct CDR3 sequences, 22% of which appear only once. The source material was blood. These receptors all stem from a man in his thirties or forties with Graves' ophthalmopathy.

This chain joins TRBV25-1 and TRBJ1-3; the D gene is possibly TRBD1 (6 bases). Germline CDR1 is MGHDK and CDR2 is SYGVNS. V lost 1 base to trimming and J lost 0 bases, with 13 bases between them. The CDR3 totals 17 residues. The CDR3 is CASSEFKGVYSGNTIYF. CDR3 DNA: TGTGCCAGCAGTGAATTTAAGGGGGTATACTCTGGAAACACCATATATTTT.

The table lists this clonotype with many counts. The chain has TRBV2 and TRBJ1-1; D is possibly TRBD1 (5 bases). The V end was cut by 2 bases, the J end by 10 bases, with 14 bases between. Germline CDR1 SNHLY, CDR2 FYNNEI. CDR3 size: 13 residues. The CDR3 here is CASSELERRGAFF. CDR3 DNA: TGTGCCAGCAGTGAATTGGAACGGAGGGGAGCTTTCTTT. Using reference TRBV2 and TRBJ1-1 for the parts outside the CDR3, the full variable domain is EPEVTQTPSHQVTQMGQEVILRCVPISNHLYFYWYRQILGQKVEFLVSFYNNEISEKSEIFDDQFSVERPDGSNFTLKIRSTKLEDSAMYFCASSELERRGAFFGQGTRLTVV.

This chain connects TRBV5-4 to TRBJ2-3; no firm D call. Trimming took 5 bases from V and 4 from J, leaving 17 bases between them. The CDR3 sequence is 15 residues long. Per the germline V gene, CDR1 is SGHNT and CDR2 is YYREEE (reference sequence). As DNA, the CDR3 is TGTGCCAGCAGGACTGGGCCTAGTGGGTCAGATACGCAGTATTTT. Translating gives CASRTGPSGSDTQYF.

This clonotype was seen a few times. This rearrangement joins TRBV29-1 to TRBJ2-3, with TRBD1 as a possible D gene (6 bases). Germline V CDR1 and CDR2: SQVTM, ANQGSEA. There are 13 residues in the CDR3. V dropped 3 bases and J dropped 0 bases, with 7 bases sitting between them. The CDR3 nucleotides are TGCAGCGTTGACAGGGGAAGCACAGATACGCAGTATTTT. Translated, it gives CSVDRGSTDTQYF.

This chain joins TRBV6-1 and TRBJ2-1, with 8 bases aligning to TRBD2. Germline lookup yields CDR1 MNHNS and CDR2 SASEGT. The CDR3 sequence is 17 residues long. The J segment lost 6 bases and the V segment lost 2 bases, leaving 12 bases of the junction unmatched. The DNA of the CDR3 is TGTGCCAGCAGTGAATTCCCCGGGAGGGGAACTCGCAATGAGCAGTTCTTC. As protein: CASSEFPGRGTRNEQFF.

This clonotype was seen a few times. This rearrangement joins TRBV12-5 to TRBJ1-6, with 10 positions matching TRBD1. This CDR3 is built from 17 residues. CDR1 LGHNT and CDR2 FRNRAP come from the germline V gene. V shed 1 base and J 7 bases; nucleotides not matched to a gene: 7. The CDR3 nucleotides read TGTGCTAGTGGTTTGGCGGGCCGGACAGGGGGGAATTCACCCCTCCACTTT. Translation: CASGLAGRTGGNSPLHF.

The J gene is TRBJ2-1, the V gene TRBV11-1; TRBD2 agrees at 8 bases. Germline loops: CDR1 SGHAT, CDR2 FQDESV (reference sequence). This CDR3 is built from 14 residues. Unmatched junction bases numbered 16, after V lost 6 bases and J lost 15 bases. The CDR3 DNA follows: TGTGCCAGCAGTGAAATGCTGGCGGGAGGTTTGCTGTTCTTC. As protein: CASSEMLAGGLLFF.

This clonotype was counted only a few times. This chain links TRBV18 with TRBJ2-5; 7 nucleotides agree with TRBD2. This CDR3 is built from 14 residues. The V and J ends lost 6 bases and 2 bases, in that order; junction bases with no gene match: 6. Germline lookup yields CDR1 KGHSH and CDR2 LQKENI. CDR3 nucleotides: TGTGCCAGCTCGGCGACTAGCAGTCAAGAGACCCAGTACTTC. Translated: CASSATSSQETQYF. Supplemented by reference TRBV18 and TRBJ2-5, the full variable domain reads NAGVMQNPRHLVRRRGQEARLRCSPMKGHSHVYWYRQLPEEGLKFMVYLQKENIIDESGMPKERFSAEFPKEGPSILRIQQVVRGDSAAYFCASSATSSQETQYFGPGTRLLVL.

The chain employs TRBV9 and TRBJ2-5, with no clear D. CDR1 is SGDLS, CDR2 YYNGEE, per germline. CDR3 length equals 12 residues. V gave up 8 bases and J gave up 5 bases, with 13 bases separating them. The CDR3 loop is CARTAPPETQYF. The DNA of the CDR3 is TGTGCCAGGACGGCCCCCCCGGAGACCCAGTACTTC.

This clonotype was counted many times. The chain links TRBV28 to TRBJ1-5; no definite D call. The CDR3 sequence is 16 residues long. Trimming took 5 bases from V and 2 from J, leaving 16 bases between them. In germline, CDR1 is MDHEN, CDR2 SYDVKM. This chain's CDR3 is CASSNLLRVGNQPQHF. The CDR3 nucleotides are TGTGCCAGCAGTAATCTCCTCCGCGTGGGCAATCAGCCCCAGCATTTT.

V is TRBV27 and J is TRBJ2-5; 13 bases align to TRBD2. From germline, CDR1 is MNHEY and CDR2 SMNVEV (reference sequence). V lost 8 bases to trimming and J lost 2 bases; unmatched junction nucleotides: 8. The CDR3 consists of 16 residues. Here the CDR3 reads CASRGLAGAQQETQYF. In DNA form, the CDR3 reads TGTGCCAGCCGCGGACTAGCGGGGGCACAACAAGAGACCCAGTACTTC.

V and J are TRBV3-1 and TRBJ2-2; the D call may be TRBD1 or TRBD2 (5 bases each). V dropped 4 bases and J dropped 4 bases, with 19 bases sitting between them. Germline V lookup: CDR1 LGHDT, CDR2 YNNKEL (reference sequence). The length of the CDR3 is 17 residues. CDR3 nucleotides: TGTGCCAGCAGCCGGGGCGCCTTGGGACGTAGCACCGGGGAGCTGTTTTTT. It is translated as CASSRGALGRSTGELFF.

In DNA form, the CDR3 reads TGTGCCAGCAGCTCCTTAGCGGGAGGGGGGAACAATGAGCAGTTCTTC. Its protein product is CASSSLAGGGNNEQFF. The V and J genes are TRBV7-9 and TRBJ2-1; 11 nucleotides line up with TRBD2. The V segment lost 4 bases and the J segment 5 bases; nucleotides outside the gene matches: 7. There are 16 residues in the CDR3. CDR1 is SEHNR, CDR2 FQNEAQ, per germline (reference sequence).

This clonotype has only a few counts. CDR3 in amino acids: CASSLEGTETQYF. CDR3 DNA sequence: TGTGCCAGCAGCTTAGAGGGTACTGAGACCCAGTACTTC. V is TRBV7-6 and J is TRBJ2-5; no clear D gene. The CDR3 extends over 13 amino acids. Trimming pared 1 base from V and 5 bases from J, leaving 8 bases between. Looked up from germline, CDR1 is SGHVS and CDR2 is FNYEAQ. Together with reference TRBV7-6 and TRBJ2-5, the CDR3 gives the full variable domain: GAGVSQSPRYKVTKRGQDVALRCDPISGHVSLYWYRQALGQGPEFLTYFNYEAQQDKSGLPNDRFSAERPEGSISTLTIQRTEQRDSAMYRCASSLEGTETQYFGPGTRLLVL.

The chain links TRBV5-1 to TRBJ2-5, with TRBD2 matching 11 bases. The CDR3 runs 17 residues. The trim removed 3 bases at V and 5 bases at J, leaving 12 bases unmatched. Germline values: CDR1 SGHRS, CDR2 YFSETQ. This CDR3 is CASSSGLAGGPSETQYF. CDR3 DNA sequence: TGCGCCAGCAGCTCGGGGTTAGCGGGAGGGCCCAGCGAGACCCAGTACTTC.

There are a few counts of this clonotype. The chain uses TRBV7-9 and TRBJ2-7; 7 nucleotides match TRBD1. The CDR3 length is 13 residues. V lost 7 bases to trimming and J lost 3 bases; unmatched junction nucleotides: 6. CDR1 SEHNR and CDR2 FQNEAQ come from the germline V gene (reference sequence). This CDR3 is CASTGQVSYEQYF. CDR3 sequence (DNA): TGTGCCAGCACCGGACAGGTCAGCTACGAGCAGTACTTC.

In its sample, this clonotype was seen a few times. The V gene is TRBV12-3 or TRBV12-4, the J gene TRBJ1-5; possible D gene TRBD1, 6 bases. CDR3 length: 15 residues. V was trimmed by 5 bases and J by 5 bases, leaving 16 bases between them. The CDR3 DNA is TGTGCCAGCAGTCCGATTGGACAGAATCATCAGCCCCAGCATTTT. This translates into CASSPIGQNHQPQHF.

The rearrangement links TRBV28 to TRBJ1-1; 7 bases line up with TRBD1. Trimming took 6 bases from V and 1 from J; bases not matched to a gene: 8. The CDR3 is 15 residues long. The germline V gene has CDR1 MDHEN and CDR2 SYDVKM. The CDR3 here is CASSPPQGKNTEAFF. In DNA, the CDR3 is TGTGCCAGCAGCCCACCACAGGGGAAGAACACTGAAGCTTTCTTT.

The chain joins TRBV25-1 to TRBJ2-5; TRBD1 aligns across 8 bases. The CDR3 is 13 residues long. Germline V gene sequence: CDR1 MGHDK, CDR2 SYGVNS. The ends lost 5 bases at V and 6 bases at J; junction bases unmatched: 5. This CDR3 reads CASSWTGLQTQYF. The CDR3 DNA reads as TGTGCCAGCAGTTGGACAGGGCTACAGACCCAGTACTTC.

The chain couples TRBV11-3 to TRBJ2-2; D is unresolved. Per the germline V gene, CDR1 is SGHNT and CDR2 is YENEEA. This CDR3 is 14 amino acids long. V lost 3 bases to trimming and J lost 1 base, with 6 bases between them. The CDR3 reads CASSFRVNTGELFF. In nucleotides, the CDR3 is TGTGCCAGCAGCTTTAGGGTGAACACCGGGGAGCTGTTTTTT.

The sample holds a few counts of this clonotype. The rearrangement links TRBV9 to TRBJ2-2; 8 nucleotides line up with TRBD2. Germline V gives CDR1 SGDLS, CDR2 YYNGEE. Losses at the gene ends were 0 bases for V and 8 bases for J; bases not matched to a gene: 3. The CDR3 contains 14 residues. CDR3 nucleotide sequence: TGTGCCAGCAGCGTAGCTCGGGGGGGGGGGGAGCTGTTTTTT. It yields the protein CASSVARGGGELFF.

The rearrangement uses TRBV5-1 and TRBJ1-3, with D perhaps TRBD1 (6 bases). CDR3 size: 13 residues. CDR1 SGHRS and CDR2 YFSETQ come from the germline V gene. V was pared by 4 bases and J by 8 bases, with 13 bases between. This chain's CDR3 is CASSASPGDTIYF. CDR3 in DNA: TGCGCCAGCAGCGCTAGTCCAGGGGACACCATATATTTT.

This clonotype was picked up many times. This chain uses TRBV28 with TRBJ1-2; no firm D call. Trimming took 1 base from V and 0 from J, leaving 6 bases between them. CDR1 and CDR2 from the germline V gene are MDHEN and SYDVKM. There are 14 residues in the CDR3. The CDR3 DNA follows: TGTGCCAGCAGTTTATTGACGTCTAACTATGGCTACACCTTC. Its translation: CASSLLTSNYGYTF.

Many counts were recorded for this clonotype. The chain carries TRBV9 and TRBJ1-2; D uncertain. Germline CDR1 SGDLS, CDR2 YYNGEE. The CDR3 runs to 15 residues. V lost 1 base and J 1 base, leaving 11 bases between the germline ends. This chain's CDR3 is CASSVINEGNYGYTF. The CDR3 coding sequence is TGTGCCAGCAGCGTAATTAACGAGGGTAACTATGGCTACACCTTC. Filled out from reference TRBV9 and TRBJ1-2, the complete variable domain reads DSGVTQTPKHLITATGQRVTLRCSPRSGDLSVYWYQQSLDQGLQFLIQYYNGEERAKGNILERFSAQQFPDLHSELNLSSLELGDSALYFCASSVINEGNYGYTFGSGTRLTVV.

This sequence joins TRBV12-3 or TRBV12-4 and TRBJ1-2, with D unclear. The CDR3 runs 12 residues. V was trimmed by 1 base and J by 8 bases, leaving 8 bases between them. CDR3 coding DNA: TGTGCCAGCAGTTTAGATACTAGGGGCTACACCTTC. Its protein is CASSLDTRGYTF.

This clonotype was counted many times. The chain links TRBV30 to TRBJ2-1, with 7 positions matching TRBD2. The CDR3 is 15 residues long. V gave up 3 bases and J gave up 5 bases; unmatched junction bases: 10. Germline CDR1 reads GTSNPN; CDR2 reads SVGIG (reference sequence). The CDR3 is CAWSQTWRENNEQFF. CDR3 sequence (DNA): TGTGCCTGGAGCCAAACATGGCGGGAGAACAATGAGCAGTTCTTC.

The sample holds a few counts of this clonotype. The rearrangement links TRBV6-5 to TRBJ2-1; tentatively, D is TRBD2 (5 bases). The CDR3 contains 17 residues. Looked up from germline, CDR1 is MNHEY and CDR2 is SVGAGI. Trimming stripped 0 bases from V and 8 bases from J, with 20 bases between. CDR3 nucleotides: TGTGCCAGCAGTTACTCGGGCCTTCCTTCGACTATGTATGAGCAGTTCTTC. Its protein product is CASSYSGLPSTMYEQFF.

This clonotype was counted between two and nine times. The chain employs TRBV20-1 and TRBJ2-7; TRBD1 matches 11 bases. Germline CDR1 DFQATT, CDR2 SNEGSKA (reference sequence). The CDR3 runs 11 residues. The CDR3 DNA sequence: TGCAGCGGGACAGGGGGCTACGAGCAGTACTTC. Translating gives CSGTGGYEQYF.

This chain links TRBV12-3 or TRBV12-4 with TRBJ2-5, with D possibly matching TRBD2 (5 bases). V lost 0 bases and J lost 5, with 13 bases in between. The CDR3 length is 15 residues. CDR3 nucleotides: TGTGCCAGCAGTTTAGCCGGTAGCAGGAGGGAGACCCAGTACTTC. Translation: CASSLAGSRRETQYF.

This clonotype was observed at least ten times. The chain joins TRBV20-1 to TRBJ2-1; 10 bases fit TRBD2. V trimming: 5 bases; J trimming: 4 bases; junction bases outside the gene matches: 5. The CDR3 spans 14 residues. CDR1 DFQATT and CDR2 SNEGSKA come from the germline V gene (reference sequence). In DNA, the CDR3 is TGCAGTGCTTCAGCGGGAGGGGTTTACAATGAGCAGTTCTTC. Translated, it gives CSASAGGVYNEQFF.

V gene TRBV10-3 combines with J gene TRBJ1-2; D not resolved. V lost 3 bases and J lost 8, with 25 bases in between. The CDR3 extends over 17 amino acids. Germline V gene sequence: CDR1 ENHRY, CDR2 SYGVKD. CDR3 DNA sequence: TGTGCCATCAGTGACGCACGCCTTCTGGGCCCGGCTGGGGGCTACACCTTC. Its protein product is CAISDARLLGPAGGYTF.

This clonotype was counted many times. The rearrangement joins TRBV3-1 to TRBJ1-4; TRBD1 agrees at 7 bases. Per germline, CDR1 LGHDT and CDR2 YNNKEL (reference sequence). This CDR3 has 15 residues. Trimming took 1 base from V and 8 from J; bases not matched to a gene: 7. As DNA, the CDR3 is TGTGCCAGCAGCCAAGGAGGGGGCGCGGTAGAAAAACTGTTTTTT. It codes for CASSQGGGAVEKLFF.